Following are 25 T cell receptor beta chains from one sample sequenced in a study of breast tumors, draining lymph nodes, adjacent tissues listed by TCRdb under 2016. Receptor libraries were prepared by multiplex PCR. The listed sequencing device is Illumina HiSeq 2000. The public reads were reprocessed in TCRdb via fastp at Q25 and MiXCR, keeping in-frame beta chains. Every CDR3 protein is listed once, alongside the most common genes and DNA of its rows. Present in this sample are fewer than 150,000 distinct CDR3 sequences, around 20% of which were seen just once. In total, the top ten clones hold 2.2% of the sample. Lymph node samples were obtained from the axillary draining lymph nodes of breast cancer patients. The sequenced material came from axillary lymph node tissue. These TCRs come from a female donor with breast cancer. Some clones in this sample may be carry-over from other donors' samples.

This clonotype occurred many times. V and J are TRBV6-1 and TRBJ2-1; TRBD2 matches 10 bases. The germline V gene has CDR1 MNHNS and CDR2 SASEGT. The CDR3 consists of 16 residues. Trimming cost V 4 bases and J 4 bases; bases outside gene matches: 7. The DNA of the CDR3 is TGTGCCAGCAGTGTACCTCTAGCGGGAGTGTACAATGAGCAGTTCTTC. It yields the protein CASSVPLAGVYNEQFF.

The sample holds many counts of this clonotype. The chain links TRBV12-3 or TRBV12-4 to TRBJ1-2; D perhaps matches TRBD1 (6 bases). V was pared by 7 bases and J by 2 bases, with 20 bases between. This CDR3 comprises 16 residues. The CDR3: CASTFLEGGGNYGYTF. The DNA of the CDR3 is TGTGCCAGCACTTTCCTAGAGGGGGGCGGGAACTATGGCTACACCTTC.

This clonotype was counted at least ten times. J is TRBJ2-7 and V is TRBV13; no reliable D call. Trimming removed 6 bases at V and 1 base at J, with 16 bases between. Germline V CDR1 and CDR2: PRHDT, FYEKMQ (reference sequence). The CDR3 contains 15 residues. For the CDR3, the DNA is TGTGCCAGCAGGAACACAGAGCAGAAGTCCTACGAGCAGTACTTC. Translated: CASRNTEQKSYEQYF.

V gene TRBV20-1 combines with J gene TRBJ2-2; 14 bases map to TRBD2. After removal of 7 bases from V and 1 base from J, the junction contained 2 bases not matched to a gene. Per germline, CDR1 DFQATT and CDR2 SNEGSKA (reference sequence). The CDR3 runs to 15 residues. In DNA, the CDR3 is TGCAGTGTAGGGACTAGCGGGAGGAACACCGGGGAGCTGTTTTTT. Translation gives CSVGTSGRNTGELFF.

This clonotype was counted between two and nine times. This rearrangement joins TRBV28 to TRBJ2-1; 10 bases agree with TRBD1. V lost 3 bases and J lost 6; bases outside the gene matches: 11. This CDR3 is built from 17 residues. Germline values: CDR1 MDHEN, CDR2 SYDVKM. The CDR3 DNA reads TGTGCCAGCAGTTTTCTCCTCCGGGACAGGGGAGGCAATGAGCAGTTCTTC. Encoded protein: CASSFLLRDRGGNEQFF.

This clonotype was observed many times. CDR3 amino acids: CASSQEEAGVSLNEQFF. CDR3 DNA sequence: TGTGCCAGCAGCCAGGAAGAAGCGGGAGTATCCCTCAATGAGCAGTTCTTC. This chain connects TRBV3-1 to TRBJ2-1; the match to TRBD2 covers 8 bases. Germline assignment: CDR1 LGHDT and CDR2 YNNKEL (reference sequence). This CDR3 region has 17 residues. Losses at the gene ends were 3 bases for V and 6 bases for J; bases not matched to a gene: 13.

In its sample, this clonotype was seen many times. The rearrangement links TRBV4-1 to TRBJ2-1; 11 nucleotides match TRBD1. CDR1 and CDR2 from the germline V gene are MGHRA and YSYEKL. Trimming took 4 bases from V and 8 from J; bases not matched to a gene: 13. The CDR3 length is 17 residues. The CDR3 loop is CASSPIGGTGGIYEQFF. The CDR3, as DNA: TGCGCCAGCAGCCCTATTGGCGGGACAGGGGGTATTTATGAGCAGTTCTTC.

As concerns this clonotype: A read error may account for a junction end that differs from germline. V gene TRBV11-2 combines with J gene TRBJ1-3; D call uncertain. CDR3 length: 15 residues. Germline loops: CDR1 SGHAT, CDR2 FQNNGV. CDR3 in DNA: TGTGCCAGCAGCTTAGAAGGCGGCAAGAGAAACACCGTATATTTT. It codes for CASSLEGGKRNTVYF.

Details on this clonotype: This may stem from a read error, because a much larger clone lies one nucleotide away. In DNA form, the CDR3 reads TGTGCCAGCAGCCAAGGGACGGCCCAGCAGTCCTTC. This translates into CASSQGTAQQSF. V usage is TRBV3-1 and J usage is TRBJ2-1; no clear D. CDR1 is LGHDT, CDR2 YNNKEL, per germline (reference sequence). This CDR3 contains 12 residues.

This clonotype was counted at least ten times. The chain has TRBV15 and TRBJ1-5; no clear D. With 1 base removed from V and 1 base from J, the gap between germline ends came to 5 bases. CDR1 and CDR2 (germline): LNHNV, YYDKDF (reference sequence). CDR3 length: 14 amino acids. CDR3 nucleotide sequence: TGTGCCACCAGCAGAGGGCACAGCAATCAGCCCCAGCATTTT. As protein: CATSRGHSNQPQHF.

In this sample, this clonotype turned up many times. The chain couples TRBV2 to TRBJ2-3; D unresolved. Trimming took 1 base from V and 0 from J, leaving 11 bases between them. Germline V gene sequence: CDR1 SNHLY, CDR2 FYNNEI. The CDR3 contains 16 residues. The CDR3 protein is CASSEGAALSTDTQYF. CDR3 DNA sequence: TGTGCCAGCAGTGAAGGTGCCGCCTTGAGCACAGATACGCAGTATTTT.

There are many counts of this clonotype. The chain is built from TRBV5-1 and TRBJ1-2, with D unresolved. Germline CDR1 is SGHRS and CDR2 is YFSETQ. V lost 0 bases and J lost 1, with 4 bases in between. CDR3 length equals 13 residues. CDR3 region: CASSLEDNYGYTF. The CDR3 DNA is TGCGCCAGCAGCTTGGAGGATAACTATGGCTACACCTTC.

This clonotype was seen at least ten times. The chain has TRBV12-3 or TRBV12-4 and TRBJ1-2, with 9 bases that match TRBD1. The CDR3 totals 15 residues. V shed 6 bases and J 6 bases; nucleotides not matched to a gene: 11. CDR3 amino acids: CASRDRGRGGDGYTF. As DNA, the CDR3 is TGTGCCAGCAGGGACAGGGGACGTGGCGGAGATGGCTACACCTTC.

This clonotype was picked up many times. The chain links TRBV4-1 to TRBJ1-6; D is unresolved. The ends were cut back, 0 bases at V and 4 bases at J, with 13 bases in the middle. This CDR3 has 17 amino acids. The germline V gene has CDR1 MGHRA and CDR2 YSYEKL. The CDR3 loop is CASSQENKVGYNSPLHF. The CDR3 region has the DNA TGCGCCAGCAGCCAAGAAAACAAGGTTGGGTATAATTCACCCCTCCACTTT.

The chain carries TRBV5-4 and TRBJ2-3; TRBD2 matches 13 bases. The ends lost 4 bases at V and 3 bases at J; junction bases unmatched: 17. Germline CDR1 is SGHNT and CDR2 is YYREEE (reference sequence). The CDR3 has 20 residues. CDR3 residues: CASSQPGLAGILGRTDTQYF. The CDR3 nucleotides are TGTGCCAGCAGCCAACCGGGACTAGCGGGAATCCTAGGTCGAACAGATACGCAGTATTTT.

This clonotype was seen ten or more times. DNA for the CDR3: TGCAGTGCTCCGGACAGGATTAACTATGGCTACACCTTC. It is translated as CSAPDRINYGYTF. This chain joins TRBV20-1 and TRBJ1-2, with 7 bases fitting TRBD1. The CDR3 loop spans 13 amino acids. The V gene end was trimmed by 5 bases and the J gene end by 1 base; junction bases not matched to a gene: 4. CDR1 is DFQATT, CDR2 SNEGSKA, per germline (reference sequence).

This clonotype was seen at least ten times. This chain joins TRBV4-1 and TRBJ2-7, with D possibly being TRBD2 (5 bases). In germline, CDR1 is MGHRA, CDR2 YSYEKL. V lost 0 bases and J 4 bases, leaving 13 bases between the germline ends. This CDR3 comprises 15 residues. In nucleotides, the CDR3 is TGCGCCAGCAGCCAAGAGTACGGCCGGGGTTACGAGCAGTACTTC. Protein sequence: CASSQEYGRGYEQYF.

In this sample, this clonotype turned up many times. V gene TRBV6-1 combines with J gene TRBJ1-3, with D tentatively TRBD1 (5 bases). V was cut by 4 bases and J by 6 bases, with 16 bases left in between. Germline CDR1 is MNHNS and CDR2 is SASEGT. This CDR3 has 15 residues. In DNA form, the CDR3 reads TGTGCCAGCAGTGCTAGGACACCGTTACTAAACACCATATATTTT. As protein: CASSARTPLLNTIYF.

This clonotype was seen ten or more times. The rearrangement uses TRBV19 and TRBJ1-3, with D uncertain. Germline loops: CDR1 LNHDA, CDR2 SQIVND (reference sequence). Deletions cut 3 bases from V and 3 bases from J, with 6 bases between. The CDR3 is 13 residues long. CDR3 in DNA: TGTGCCAGTAGTATGGAATATGGAAACACCATATATTTT. Amino acids: CASSMEYGNTIYF. Using reference TRBV19 and TRBJ1-3 for the parts outside the CDR3, the full variable domain is DGGITQSPKYLFRKEGQNVTLSCEQNLNHDAMYWYRQDPGQGLRLIYYSQIVNDFQKGDIAEGYSVSREKKESFPLTVTSAQKNPTAFYLCASSMEYGNTIYFGEGSWLTVV.

This clonotype was seen repeatedly, ten times or more. The chain uses TRBV7-2 and TRBJ2-1, with no clear D. Germline CDR1 SGHTA, CDR2 FQGNSA. V was clipped by 1 base and J by 8 bases, with 12 bases between them. The CDR3 covers 14 residues. CDR3 loop: CASSLDGPRYEQFF. CDR3 bases: TGTGCCAGCAGCTTAGATGGGCCTAGGTATGAGCAGTTCTTC.

This clonotype was counted many times. For the CDR3, the DNA is TGTGCCAGCAGTCTCTCCCCAGACTATGGCTACACCTTC. Protein sequence: CASSLSPDYGYTF. The genes are TRBV6-6 and TRBJ1-2; D unresolved. Germline CDR1 MNHNY, CDR2 SVGAGI (reference sequence). The V gene lost 5 bases and the J gene lost 3 bases, with 10 bases spanning the gap. The CDR3 is 13 amino acids.

Of note for this clonotype: This may arise from a read error, as a much more abundant clone is one base away. The chain combines TRBV3-1 with TRBJ1-2; 7 bases align to TRBD1. The CDR3 is 12 residues long. The junction had 6 bases not matched to a gene; V was cut back by 2 bases and J by 12 bases. Per the germline V gene, CDR1 is LGHDT and CDR2 is YNNKEL (reference sequence). The chain's CDR3 is CASSQPGGGHTF. The DNA of the CDR3 is TGTGCCAGCAGCCAACCAGGGGGAGGCCACACCTTC.

This chain uses TRBV25-1 with TRBJ1-1; D ambiguous. The CDR3 is 13 amino acids. The germline gives CDR1 MGHDK, CDR2 SYGVNS. V lost 3 bases to trimming and J lost 7 bases, with 12 bases between them. The CDR3 reads CASSDGYAREAFF. CDR3 DNA: TGTGCCAGCAGTGACGGGTACGCCCGTGAAGCTTTCTTT.

Regarding this clonotype: This clone may be a read error of a much larger clone one base away. The genes are TRBV7-9 and TRBJ2-1; 12 bases agree with TRBD2. Germline CDR1 reads SEHNR; CDR2 reads FQNEAQ (reference sequence). The CDR3 totals 16 residues. The CDR3 loop reads CASSLTSGRPYNEQLF. The CDR3 DNA reads TGTGCCAGCAGCTTAACTAGCGGGAGGCCTTACAATGAGCAGCTCTTC.

The sample holds many counts of this clonotype. The genes are TRBV4-1 and TRBJ2-7; 7 positions agree with TRBD1. The CDR3 has 15 residues. Germline values: CDR1 MGHRA, CDR2 YSYEKL. V lost 4 bases and J lost 4; bases outside the gene matches: 10. The CDR3 here is CASSLTGQTFYEQYF. Written as DNA, the CDR3 is TGCGCCAGCAGCCTCACGGGACAGACTTTTTACGAGCAGTACTTC.